What follows are 21 T cell receptor beta chains derived from one specimen sequenced in a study of technical replicates of blood from several donors. Generated by immunoSEQ multiplex PCR, the TCRdb table keeps only in-frame clones and is missing some. The sample has several thousand clones; 90% to 96% are singletons. The sample taken for sequencing was PBMCs. All receptors come from a human donor in good health.

The chain carries TRBV29-1 and TRBJ2-1, with D perhaps TRBD2 (6 bases). Germline-derived CDR1 and CDR2 are SQVTM and ANQGSEA. The CDR3 consists of 15 residues. V was cut by 7 bases and J by 9 bases, with 25 bases left in between. CDR3 in DNA: TGCAGCGGCTGCAGATTCTCTAGCGAGAGGAGTGAGCAGTTCTTC. Encoded protein: CSGCRFSSERSEQFF.

This clone is a singleton in its sample. V usage is TRBV11-2 and J usage is TRBJ1-4, with TRBD1 as a possible D gene (6 bases). The V gene lost 5 bases and the J gene lost 5 bases, with 18 bases spanning the gap. CDR3 length: 16 residues. In germline, CDR1 is SGHAT, CDR2 FQNNGV. CDR3 protein: CASSPLTGTPNEKLFF. CDR3 DNA sequence: TGTGCCAGCAGCCCCTTAACCGGGACACCGAATGAAAAACTGTTTTTT.

The chain has TRBV4-1 and TRBJ1-1; D remains ambiguous. Per germline, CDR1 MGHRA and CDR2 YSYEKL. V gave up 0 bases and J gave up 3 bases, with 11 bases separating them. This CDR3 has 15 residues. CDR3 amino acids: CASSQDEGGDTEAFF. The CDR3 DNA is TGCGCCAGCAGCCAAGATGAGGGTGGGGACACTGAAGCTTTCTTT.

This clone is a singleton in its sample. V gene TRBV2 combines with J gene TRBJ2-1, with 10 positions matching TRBD2. V dropped 6 bases and J dropped 10; count of bases not matched to a gene: 6. Germline CDR1 SNHLY, CDR2 FYNNEI. This CDR3 has 13 amino acids. This CDR3 reads CASSELGLAEQFF. The CDR3 region has the DNA TGTGCCAGCAGCGAGCTGGGACTAGCGGAGCAGTTCTTC.

V is TRBV11-2 and J is TRBJ1-5; D gene unclear. Germline V gives CDR1 SGHAT, CDR2 FQNNGV. V lost 1 base to trimming and J lost 5 bases, with 6 bases between them. The CDR3 has 13 residues. CDR3: CASSLVEDQPQHF. The DNA of the CDR3 is TGTGCCAGCAGCTTAGTGGAGGATCAGCCCCAGCATTTT.

The chain recombines TRBV4-1 with TRBJ2-3, with 8 bases matching TRBD2. Germline loops: CDR1 MGHRA, CDR2 YSYEKL. V trimming: 1 base; J trimming: 5 bases; junction bases outside the gene matches: 8. The CDR3 totals 16 residues. CDR3 region: CASSQVPTAGVDTQYF. Written as DNA, the CDR3 is TGCGCCAGCAGCCAAGTCCCGACAGCGGGAGTAGATACGCAGTATTTT.

The rearrangement uses TRBV6-5 and TRBJ2-7; no clear D. Trimming left V 0 bases short and J 3 bases short, with 6 bases between. The CDR3 spans 13 residues. The V gene's germline CDR1 is MNHEY and CDR2 SVGAGI. In DNA, the CDR3 is TGTGCCAGCAGTTACTCGTTATACTACGAGCAGTACTTC. Residues: CASSYSLYYEQYF.

CDR3 amino acids: CASTQRGGTYNEQFF. DNA for the CDR3: TGTGCCAGCACCCAGAGGGGCGGGACCTACAATGAGCAGTTCTTC. This chain uses TRBV27 with TRBJ2-1; a weak D match, TRBD2 (6 bases). CDR1 and CDR2 from the germline V gene are MNHEY and SMNVEV (reference sequence). The CDR3 has 15 residues. The V gene lost 7 bases and the J gene lost 2 bases, with 15 bases spanning the gap.

The CDR3 reads CASSKDRGHGYTF. The CDR3 DNA is TGTGCCAGCAGCAAAGACAGGGGGCATGGCTACACCTTC. The chain has TRBV21-1 and TRBJ1-2; the D segment call TRBD1 is taken from the table without a DNA check. TRBV21-1 is an annotated pseudogene. The CDR3 is made up of 13 amino acids.

The V and J genes are TRBV5-4 and TRBJ2-3; 11 positions agree with TRBD2. This CDR3 contains 17 residues. V shed 4 bases and J 4 bases; nucleotides not matched to a gene: 11. The germline gives CDR1 SGHNT, CDR2 YYREEE (reference sequence). CDR3 nucleotides: TGTGCCAGCAGCCTTCCCGGGACTAGCGGTATAGCAGATACGCAGTATTTT. Translated, it gives CASSLPGTSGIADTQYF.

The rearrangement uses TRBV7-7 and TRBJ2-1; D possibly corresponds to TRBD2 (6 bases). The CDR3 loop spans 16 amino acids. Germline V lookup: CDR1 SSHAT, CDR2 FNYEAQ (reference sequence). The V end lost 6 bases, the J end lost 3 bases, and 18 bases lay between the germline ends. CDR3 loop: CASSPVAGSHYNEQFF. CDR3 in DNA: TGTGCCAGCAGTCCAGTGGCGGGAAGTCACTACAATGAGCAGTTCTTC.

This clone was recorded once. CDR3 coding DNA: TGCGCCAGCAGCGTGAGCGGGGGGGGAGAGACCCAGTACTTC. Translating it yields CASSVSGGGETQYF. V gene TRBV5-1 combines with J gene TRBJ2-5; 10 bases map to TRBD2. Germline CDR1 SGHRS, CDR2 YFSETQ. The junction had 4 bases not matched to a gene; V was cut back by 4 bases and J by 4 bases. The CDR3 loop spans 14 amino acids.

The chain links TRBV18 to TRBJ2-6; TRBD1 might be the D (5 bases). Trimming stripped 2 bases from V and 0 bases from J, with 11 bases between. This CDR3 is built from 17 residues. Germline loops: CDR1 KGHSH, CDR2 LQKENI. The CDR3 spells CASSPDSPFSGANVLTF. The CDR3 bases are TGTGCCAGCTCACCAGACAGCCCATTCTCTGGGGCCAACGTCCTGACTTTC.

In DNA form, the CDR3 reads TGCAGCGTAAATGACAGGGGGACTGAAGCTTTCTTT. Its translation: CSVNDRGTEAFF. The chain joins TRBV29-1 to TRBJ1-1; 9 positions match TRBD1. With V trimmed by 6 bases and J by 5 bases, 4 bases remained unmatched. Germline-derived CDR1 and CDR2 are SQVTM and ANQGSEA. The CDR3 has 12 residues.

The genes are TRBV7-9 and TRBJ1-2; the D gene is possibly TRBD1 (5 bases). There are 16 residues in the CDR3. Trimming took off 5 bases at V and 3 bases at J, with 19 bases between the two ends. Germline V CDR1 and CDR2: SEHNR, FQNEAQ (reference sequence). CDR3 sequence: CASSQQAGVADYGYTF. The CDR3 DNA follows: TGTGCCAGCAGCCAACAGGCGGGGGTGGCAGACTATGGCTACACCTTC.

This clone has just one count. V gene TRBV5-1 combines with J gene TRBJ1-1; D might be TRBD1 (5 bases). Germline CDR1 SGHRS, CDR2 YFSETQ. The CDR3 totals 14 residues. V shed 5 bases and J shed 4 bases, with 15 bases lying between them. The CDR3 DNA sequence: TGCGCCAGCAGGGTTCAGGGCGGGAGCACTGAAGCTTTCTTT. Residues: CASRVQGGSTEAFF.

This chain links TRBV9 with TRBJ2-5; 9 bases are shared with TRBD1. Germline CDR1 reads SGDLS; CDR2 reads YYNGEE. CDR3 size: 13 residues. Trimming at V came to 8 bases and at J to 5 bases, leaving 7 bases not matched to a gene. The CDR3 coding sequence is TGTGCCAGTGGGACAGGGATGATGGAGACCCAGTACTTC. Protein: CASGTGMMETQYF.

This clone was counted only a few times. The chain has TRBV10-2 and TRBJ2-7, with 8 bases matching TRBD1. Germline CDR1 is WSHSY and CDR2 is SAAADI. Trimming took 10 bases from V and 5 from J; bases not matched to a gene: 4. The CDR3 has 11 amino acids. CDR3 nucleotide sequence: TGCGCCACTGGACAGGGCGACGAGCAGTACTTC. Translating gives CATGQGDEQYF.

This clone has only one observation. This chain uses TRBV7-3 with TRBJ2-2, with 11 bases identical to TRBD2. V lost 4 bases, J lost 6 bases, and 7 bases stayed unmatched. The CDR3 consists of 16 residues. Germline CDR1 reads SGHTA; CDR2 reads FQGTGA. CDR3 nucleotide sequence: TGTGCCAGCAGCTCTCCGGGACTAGCGGCACCCGGGGAGCTGTTTTTT. Protein: CASSSPGLAAPGELFF. The full variable domain, its missing parts supplied by reference TRBV7-3 and TRBJ2-2, is GAGVSQTPSNKVTEKGKYVELRCDPISGHTALYWYRQSLGQGPEFLIYFQGTGAADDSGLPNDRFFAVRPEGSVSTLKIQRTERGDSAVYLCASSSPGLAAPGELFFGEGSRLTVL.

The genes are TRBV18 and TRBJ1-1, with TRBD1 matching 7 bases. The V and J ends lost 2 bases and 6 bases, in that order; junction bases with no gene match: 3. CDR1 KGHSH and CDR2 LQKENI come from the germline V gene. The CDR3 is 13 residues long. The CDR3 region has the DNA TGTGCCAGCTCACCAAGGGGGCTCTCTGAAGCTTTCTTT. Translation: CASSPRGLSEAFF. The variable domain in full, with the rest retrieved from reference TRBV18 and TRBJ1-1, is NAGVMQNPRHLVRRRGQEARLRCSPMKGHSHVYWYRQLPEEGLKFMVYLQKENIIDESGMPKERFSAEFPKEGPSILRIQQVVRGDSAAYFCASSPRGLSEAFFGQGTRLTVV.

The chain couples TRBV6-5 to TRBJ2-1; 7 bases match TRBD2. The CDR3 covers 15 residues. Per the germline V gene, CDR1 is MNHEY and CDR2 is SVGAGI. J was trimmed by 7 bases and V by 6 bases; bases with no gene match: 12. CDR3 DNA sequence: TGTGCCAGCAGCCCGTCCGTCCTAGCGGCTAATGAGCAGTTCTTC. As protein: CASSPSVLAANEQFF.